This TCR beta chain was sequenced for a study of blood T cell repertoires in COVID-19. Trimming took off 4 bases at V and 0 bases at J, with 15 bases between the two ends. The CDR3 loop spans 16 amino acids. The germline CDR1 and CDR2 sequences are MNHEY and SVGAGI. Clones were sequenced by immunoSEQ multiplex PCR, and TCRdb holds only the in-frame ones, with some missing. The table has roughly 200,000 clones, roughly three quarters seen once. The sequenced sample consisted of peripheral blood. The chain couples TRBV6-5 to TRBJ1-1; D possibly corresponds to TRBD1 (5 bases). The receptor was isolated from a woman aged 45-65 years with active or convalescent COVID-19. The CDR3 region has the DNA TGTGCCAGCAGTTCACATGCGGGGCCAATGAACACTGAAGCTTTCTTT. Translating it yields CASSSHAGPMNTEAFF.